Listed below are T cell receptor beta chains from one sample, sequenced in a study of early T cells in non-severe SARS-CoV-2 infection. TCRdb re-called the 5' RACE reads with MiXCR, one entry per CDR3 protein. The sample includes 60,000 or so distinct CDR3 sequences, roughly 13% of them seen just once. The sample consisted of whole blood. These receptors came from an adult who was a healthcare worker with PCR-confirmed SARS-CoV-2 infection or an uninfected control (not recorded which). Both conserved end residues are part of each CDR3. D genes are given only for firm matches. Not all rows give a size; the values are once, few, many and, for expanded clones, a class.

cdr3_nt: TGCAGTACCGACAGGGGGATTGAAGCTTTCTTT; cdr3_aa: CSTDRGIEAFF; clone_size: -; j_call: TRBJ1-1; cdr3_length: 11; v_call: TRBV20-1; d_call: TRBD1
cdr3_nt: TGCAGCGTTGAAAGAGGGGCTAGCACAGATACGCAGTATTTT; cdr3_aa: CSVERGASTDTQYF; clone_size: few; j_call: TRBJ2-3; cdr3_length: 14; v_call: TRBV29-1; d_call: -
cdr3_nt: TGTGCCAGCAGTTTCAGTGGGGGGGCCTACAATGAGCAGTTCTTC; cdr3_aa: CASSFSGGAYNEQFF; clone_size: many; j_call: TRBJ2-1; cdr3_length: 15; v_call: TRBV12-3/TRBV12-4; d_call: TRBD2
cdr3_nt: TGTGCCAGCAGCTTACCCGAGGCCGCCTACGAGCAGTACTTC; cdr3_aa: CASSLPEAAYEQYF; clone_size: many; j_call: TRBJ2-7; cdr3_length: 14; v_call: TRBV7-2; d_call: -
cdr3_nt: TGTGCCAGCAGCCCGACAGGGAACACCGGGGAGCTGTTTTTT; cdr3_aa: CASSPTGNTGELFF; clone_size: few; j_call: TRBJ2-2; cdr3_length: 14; v_call: TRBV5-6; d_call: -
cdr3_nt: TGTGCCAGCAGCTTAGAACCCGGGTTGAATCAGCCCCAGCATTTT; cdr3_aa: CASSLEPGLNQPQHF; clone_size: many; j_call: TRBJ1-5; cdr3_length: 15; v_call: TRBV7-6; d_call: -
cdr3_nt: TGTGCCATCAGTGAGGAGACAGATACGCAGTATTTT; cdr3_aa: CAISEETDTQYF; clone_size: few; j_call: TRBJ2-3; cdr3_length: 12; v_call: TRBV10-3; d_call: -
cdr3_nt: TGTGCCAGCAGCGCCTACGACAGGGGGGATCAGCCCCAGCATTTT; cdr3_aa: CASSAYDRGDQPQHF; clone_size: few; j_call: TRBJ1-5; cdr3_length: 15; v_call: TRBV9; d_call: TRBD1
cdr3_nt: TGTGCCAGTGGGGGAGCAGATACGCAGTATTTT; cdr3_aa: CASGGADTQYF; clone_size: many; j_call: TRBJ2-3; cdr3_length: 11; v_call: TRBV19; d_call: -
cdr3_nt: TGTGCAAGTCGCTTAGCGAACCGGGACACAGCTCCAGCTAATGAAAAACTGTTTTTT; cdr3_aa: CASRLANRDTAPANEKLFF; clone_size: many; j_call: TRBJ1-4; cdr3_length: 19; v_call: TRBV12-2; d_call: -
cdr3_nt: TGTGCCAGCAGCTTAGGCCTCACAGGGCAAGAGACCCAGTACTTC; cdr3_aa: CASSLGLTGQETQYF; clone_size: few; j_call: TRBJ2-5; cdr3_length: 15; v_call: TRBV11-2; d_call: -
cdr3_nt: TGTGCCAGCAGTGCGGGGGGGCGAAGGGTCACTGAAGCTTTCTTT; cdr3_aa: CASSAGGRRVTEAFF; clone_size: -; j_call: TRBJ1-1; cdr3_length: 15; v_call: TRBV2; d_call: -
cdr3_nt: TGTGCCAGCAGCAAAGCAACCCTACAGGGGGCTGGGACGGTCGAGCAGTACTTC; cdr3_aa: CASSKATLQGAGTVEQYF; clone_size: -; j_call: TRBJ2-7; cdr3_length: 18; v_call: TRBV21-1; d_call: -
cdr3_nt: TGTGCCAGCAGCTTTCTGTTCGGAGGCGGGAGGGGTAATGAGCAGTTCTTC; cdr3_aa: CASSFLFGGGRGNEQFF; clone_size: many; j_call: TRBJ2-1; cdr3_length: 17; v_call: TRBV7-2; d_call: TRBD2
cdr3_nt: TGTGCCAGAAAGGACAGGGGACAAAACATTCAGTACTTC; cdr3_aa: CARKDRGQNIQYF; clone_size: many; j_call: TRBJ2-4; cdr3_length: 13; v_call: TRBV2; d_call: TRBD1
cdr3_nt: TGTGCCAGTAGTAAATATGAGCAACCGGGACTAGCGGTCTACGAGCAGTACTTC; cdr3_aa: CASSKYEQPGLAVYEQYF; clone_size: many; j_call: TRBJ2-7; cdr3_length: 18; v_call: TRBV19; d_call: TRBD2
cdr3_nt: TGTGCCAGTAGTAACCCCCCCGGGGGTTCGTACGAGCAGTACTTC; cdr3_aa: CASSNPPGGSYEQYF; clone_size: -; j_call: TRBJ2-7; cdr3_length: 15; v_call: TRBV19; d_call: -
cdr3_nt: TGCGCCAGCAGCCGCGGCGCCGCGGGGATCACAGATACGCAGTATTTT; cdr3_aa: CASSRGAAGITDTQYF; clone_size: many; j_call: TRBJ2-3; cdr3_length: 16; v_call: TRBV5-1; d_call: -
cdr3_nt: TGCGCCAGCAGCTTGACGGACTATGGCTACACCTTC; cdr3_aa: CASSLTDYGYTF; clone_size: many; j_call: TRBJ1-2; cdr3_length: 12; v_call: TRBV5-1; d_call: -
cdr3_nt: TGCGCCAGCCAGGGACTAGCGGGGGGTAATGAGCAGTTCTTC; cdr3_aa: CASQGLAGGNEQFF; clone_size: few; j_call: TRBJ2-1; cdr3_length: 14; v_call: TRBV5-1; d_call: TRBD2
cdr3_nt: TGTGCCAGCAGCTCCGTAGAGGGATTAAGGAACACCGGGGAGCTGTTTTTT; cdr3_aa: CASSSVEGLRNTGELFF; clone_size: many; j_call: TRBJ2-2; cdr3_length: 17; v_call: TRBV7-9; d_call: -
cdr3_nt: TGCAGCGTTGTGGTTAGCCCCACAGATACGCAGTATTTT; cdr3_aa: CSVVVSPTDTQYF; clone_size: few; j_call: TRBJ2-3; cdr3_length: 13; v_call: TRBV29-1; d_call: -
cdr3_nt: TGCGCCAGCAGCTTGGTCATAGCGGGGGGGCCCGGTGAGCAGTTCTTC; cdr3_aa: CASSLVIAGGPGEQFF; clone_size: -; j_call: TRBJ2-1; cdr3_length: 16; v_call: TRBV5-1; d_call: TRBD2
cdr3_nt: TGTGCCAGCAGCCCGGTTGGCGTCGATGAGCAGTTCTTC; cdr3_aa: CASSPVGVDEQFF; clone_size: -; j_call: TRBJ2-1; cdr3_length: 13; v_call: TRBV5-6; d_call: -
cdr3_nt: TGTGCCAGCAGCCGGGAGTCTCGGGTCAGGACAGATACGCAGTATTTT; cdr3_aa: CASSRESRVRTDTQYF; clone_size: many; j_call: TRBJ2-3; cdr3_length: 16; v_call: TRBV7-2; d_call: -
cdr3_nt: TGCAGTGCTAGAGATCAGGGTCAGGGCAGTAACGAGCAGTACTTC; cdr3_aa: CSARDQGQGSNEQYF; clone_size: many; j_call: TRBJ2-7; cdr3_length: 15; v_call: TRBV20-1; d_call: -
cdr3_nt: TGCAGCGTTGACCGGGGTTCGGGCTCCTACGAGCAGTACTTC; cdr3_aa: CSVDRGSGSYEQYF; clone_size: -; j_call: TRBJ2-7; cdr3_length: 14; v_call: TRBV29-1; d_call: -
cdr3_nt: TGTGCCAGCAGCCCAAAAGGACTAGCGGGGGGTACAGATACGCAGTATTTT; cdr3_aa: CASSPKGLAGGTDTQYF; clone_size: few; j_call: TRBJ2-3; cdr3_length: 17; v_call: TRBV7-3; d_call: TRBD2
cdr3_nt: TGTGCCAGCAGCGTAAGCTTTCGTAGCGGGGGGGCCGAAGATACGCAGTATTTT; cdr3_aa: CASSVSFRSGGAEDTQYF; clone_size: few; j_call: TRBJ2-3; cdr3_length: 18; v_call: TRBV9; d_call: TRBD2
cdr3_nt: TGTGCCAGCAGCCCCCAGGAGGGCACTGAAGCTTTCTTT; cdr3_aa: CASSPQEGTEAFF; clone_size: few; j_call: TRBJ1-1; cdr3_length: 13; v_call: TRBV14; d_call: -
cdr3_nt: TGCAGTGCTAGTCGCCGGGACAGCTATGGCTACACCTTC; cdr3_aa: CSASRRDSYGYTF; clone_size: few; j_call: TRBJ1-2; cdr3_length: 13; v_call: TRBV20-1; d_call: TRBD1
cdr3_nt: TGTGCCAGCAGTTTATCCCTGACCCCCGGATGGAAGTTCTTC; cdr3_aa: CASSLSLTPGWKFF; clone_size: -; j_call: TRBJ2-1; cdr3_length: 14; v_call: TRBV28; d_call: -
cdr3_nt: TGTGCCAGCAGTTACCGGCGGAAGAACACTGAAGCTTTCTTT; cdr3_aa: CASSYRRKNTEAFF; clone_size: few; j_call: TRBJ1-1; cdr3_length: 14; v_call: TRBV6-5; d_call: -
cdr3_nt: TGCGCCAGCAGCCAAGATCCCCTATATAGCAATCAGCCCCAGCATTTT; cdr3_aa: CASSQDPLYSNQPQHF; clone_size: -; j_call: TRBJ1-5; cdr3_length: 16; v_call: TRBV4-3; d_call: -
cdr3_nt: TGTGCCAGCAGCGCACGGGGGGATGAGCAGTTCTTC; cdr3_aa: CASSARGDEQFF; clone_size: -; j_call: TRBJ2-1; cdr3_length: 12; v_call: TRBV9; d_call: TRBD2
cdr3_nt: TGTGCCAGCAGTAACGCCGACGGGCCCCCCAATGAAAAACTGTTTTTT; cdr3_aa: CASSNADGPPNEKLFF; clone_size: many; j_call: TRBJ1-4; cdr3_length: 16; v_call: TRBV6-2/TRBV6-3; d_call: -
cdr3_nt: TGCGCCAGCACCCGGGACAGGGCCTCCTACGAGCAGTACTTC; cdr3_aa: CASTRDRASYEQYF; clone_size: -; j_call: TRBJ2-7; cdr3_length: 14; v_call: TRBV5-1; d_call: TRBD1
cdr3_nt: TGTGCCAGCAGTTTCAGTAGCGGAAAACCAGATACGCAGTATTTT; cdr3_aa: CASSFSSGKPDTQYF; clone_size: -; j_call: TRBJ2-3; cdr3_length: 15; v_call: TRBV27; d_call: -
cdr3_nt: TGTGCCAGCAGCTCCCTTTCAGGGAGGACTAATGAAAAACTGTTTTTT; cdr3_aa: CASSSLSGRTNEKLFF; clone_size: few; j_call: TRBJ1-4; cdr3_length: 16; v_call: TRBV11-2; d_call: -
cdr3_nt: TGTGCCAGTAGTATCGACAGGGACACTGAAGCTTTCTTT; cdr3_aa: CASSIDRDTEAFF; clone_size: many; j_call: TRBJ1-1; cdr3_length: 13; v_call: TRBV19; d_call: TRBD1
cdr3_nt: TGTGCCAGCAGCTACACAGGGGGGAGCTCCTACAATGAGCAGTTCTTC; cdr3_aa: CASSYTGGSSYNEQFF; clone_size: -; j_call: TRBJ2-1; cdr3_length: 16; v_call: TRBV28; d_call: TRBD1
cdr3_nt: TGTGCCAGCAGCCCCCAGGGAGGCCTCCGAGGGGATGGCTACACCTTC; cdr3_aa: CASSPQGGLRGDGYTF; clone_size: many; j_call: TRBJ1-2; cdr3_length: 16; v_call: TRBV7-2; d_call: -
cdr3_nt: TGTGCCAGCAGACCCTCAACGGGACAAGAGACCCAGTACTTC; cdr3_aa: CASRPSTGQETQYF; clone_size: few; j_call: TRBJ2-5; cdr3_length: 14; v_call: TRBV12-3/TRBV12-4; d_call: -
cdr3_nt: TGTGCCAGCAGCCCCGGGTTCAATCAGCCCCAGCATTTT; cdr3_aa: CASSPGFNQPQHF; clone_size: many; j_call: TRBJ1-5; cdr3_length: 13; v_call: TRBV7-2; d_call: -
cdr3_nt: TGTGCCAGCAGCCCCCGAGGGAGCGGAGAGGGGGAGACCCAGTACTTC; cdr3_aa: CASSPRGSGEGETQYF; clone_size: few; j_call: TRBJ2-5; cdr3_length: 16; v_call: TRBV11-1; d_call: -
cdr3_nt: TGTGCCAGCAGTCCTCGGACAGGGGGCGGACGTAGCAATCAGCCCCAGCATTTT; cdr3_aa: CASSPRTGGGRSNQPQHF; clone_size: many; j_call: TRBJ1-5; cdr3_length: 18; v_call: TRBV27; d_call: TRBD1
cdr3_nt: TGTGCCACCAGCCCCGAGGGGGGGACCCAGTACTTC; cdr3_aa: CATSPEGGTQYF; clone_size: -; j_call: TRBJ2-5; cdr3_length: 12; v_call: TRBV15; d_call: -
cdr3_nt: TGTGCCAGCAGTTTACTCGGGACGGTTTCGGGGTCTGGAAACACCATATATTTT; cdr3_aa: CASSLLGTVSGSGNTIYF; clone_size: -; j_call: TRBJ1-3; cdr3_length: 18; v_call: TRBV6-6; d_call: -
cdr3_nt: TGTGCCAGCAGTTCACTCTCCCGGGACAGGGACAACGAGCAGTACTTC; cdr3_aa: CASSSLSRDRDNEQYF; clone_size: many; j_call: TRBJ2-7; cdr3_length: 16; v_call: TRBV27; d_call: TRBD1
cdr3_nt: TGTGCCATCAGTGGGACAGGGACGACAGATACGCAGTATTTT; cdr3_aa: CAISGTGTTDTQYF; clone_size: many; j_call: TRBJ2-3; cdr3_length: 14; v_call: TRBV10-3; d_call: TRBD1
cdr3_nt: TGTGCCAGCAGTTCTTACTCCACAGATACGCAGTATTTT; cdr3_aa: CASSSYSTDTQYF; clone_size: -; j_call: TRBJ2-3; cdr3_length: 13; v_call: TRBV7-3; d_call: -
cdr3_nt: TGTGCCAGCAGCCCCTACGGAGGGGGGGAGCTCCCAGATACGCAGTATTTT; cdr3_aa: CASSPYGGGELPDTQYF; clone_size: few; j_call: TRBJ2-3; cdr3_length: 17; v_call: TRBV7-6; d_call: -
cdr3_nt: TGTGCCAGCTCACCAGTCGACAGGGCAGAGACCCAGTACTTC; cdr3_aa: CASSPVDRAETQYF; clone_size: many; j_call: TRBJ2-5; cdr3_length: 14; v_call: TRBV18; d_call: TRBD1